This is a list of T cell receptor beta chains from one sample in a study of blood T cells in healthy people across ages. TCRdb passed the 5' RACE reads through MiXCR, listing each CDR3 protein once. The sample shows about 1.8 million distinct CDR3 sequences, 49% of them seen only once. Specimen: blood. The receptors originated from a woman between 40 and 50 years old in good health. The CDR3 runs from the conserved cysteine through the conserved F or W. The order of the fields is J gene, V gene, clone size, D gene, CDR3 protein, CDR3 DNA. The D gene is left open where the match is weak. Rows may omit the clone size; those that give it use once, few, many or a size class.

J: TRBJ1-5
V: TRBV12-3/TRBV12-4
size: once
D: .
CDR3: CASRGSGNQPQHF
DNA: TGTGCCAGCAGGGGATCTGGGAATCAGCCCCAGCATTTT

J: TRBJ2-7
V: TRBV2
size: .
D: TRBD1
CDR3: CASREGTGGSYEQYF
DNA: TGTGCCAGCAGGGAAGGGACAGGGGGCTCCTACGAGCAGTACTTC

J: TRBJ2-3
V: TRBV12-3/TRBV12-4
size: many
D: TRBD2
CDR3: CASSPSGGGDTQYF
DNA: TGTGCCAGCAGCCCTAGCGGGGGAGGAGATACGCAGTATTTT

J: TRBJ1-4
V: TRBV6-2/TRBV6-3
size: .
D: .
CDR3: CASRDSVEKLFF
DNA: TGTGCCAGCAGAGACAGCGTCGAAAAACTGTTTTTT

J: TRBJ2-3
V: TRBV7-2
size: few
D: TRBD2
CDR3: CASSILAAEYTQYF
DNA: TGTGCCAGCAGCATACTAGCGGCCGAGTATACGCAGTATTTT

J: TRBJ2-3
V: TRBV2
size: few
D: .
CDR3: CASSDMNTQYF
DNA: TGTGCCAGCAGTGATATGAATACGCAGTATTTT

J: TRBJ2-1
V: TRBV5-1
size: .
D: TRBD1
CDR3: CASSFWDRGSDEQFF
DNA: TGCGCCAGCAGCTTCTGGGACAGGGGTAGCGATGAGCAGTTCTTC

J: TRBJ1-1
V: TRBV5-1
size: .
D: TRBD1
CDR3: CASSSRDRGQTEAFF
DNA: TGCGCCAGCAGCTCGCGGGACAGGGGACAAACTGAAGCTTTCTTT

J: TRBJ1-5
V: TRBV27
size: .
D: TRBD1
CDR3: CASSKVLDRGRGSSNQPQHF
DNA: TGTGCCAGCAGTAAGGTGCTGGACAGGGGGCGCGGGAGTAGCAATCAGCCCCAGCATTTT

J: TRBJ2-1
V: TRBV28
size: .
D: TRBD1
CDR3: CASIRQGVGVDEQFF
DNA: TGTGCCAGCATCAGACAGGGGGTCGGTGTCGACGAGCAGTTCTTC

J: TRBJ2-1
V: TRBV6-5
size: .
D: TRBD2
CDR3: CASSYSRTSGGIAYNEQFF
DNA: TGTGCCAGCAGTTACTCGCGGACTAGCGGGGGGATAGCCTACAATGAGCAGTTCTTC

J: TRBJ2-1
V: TRBV6-2/TRBV6-3
size: many
D: .
CDR3: CASSYLGPYNEQFF
DNA: TGTGCCAGCAGTTACCTGGGACCGTACAATGAGCAGTTCTTC

J: TRBJ2-1
V: TRBV7-2
size: few
D: TRBD2
CDR3: CASSWGGLVNEQFF
DNA: TGTGCCAGCAGCTGGGGGGGGTTAGTCAATGAGCAGTTCTTC

J: TRBJ2-4
V: TRBV7-2
size: .
D: TRBD2
CDR3: CASSPGIGAGGRNIQYF
DNA: TGTGCCAGCAGCCCAGGGATAGGAGCGGGGGGCCGAAACATTCAGTACTTC

J: TRBJ2-7
V: TRBV10-3
size: few
D: .
CDR3: CATHGGSSYEQYF
DNA: TGTGCCACCCATGGGGGTAGTTCCTACGAGCAGTACTTC

J: TRBJ2-5
V: TRBV2
size: .
D: TRBD2
CDR3: CASKSTSGALYQETQYF
DNA: TGTGCCAGCAAGTCGACTAGCGGGGCCCTGTACCAAGAGACCCAGTACTTC

J: TRBJ1-2
V: TRBV7-2
size: .
D: .
CDR3: CASSTGTTGYTF
DNA: TGTGCCAGCAGCACCGGGACGACTGGCTACACCTTC

J: TRBJ1-5
V: TRBV5-6
size: .
D: .
CDR3: CASSFGRRDSNQPQHF
DNA: TGTGCCAGCAGCTTCGGACGAAGGGATAGCAATCAGCCCCAGCATTTT

J: TRBJ2-7
V: TRBV12-3/TRBV12-4
size: .
D: .
CDR3: CASGLTRRHYEQYF
DNA: TGTGCCAGCGGGCTTACCAGAAGACACTACGAGCAGTACTTC

J: TRBJ2-5
V: TRBV25-1
size: few
D: TRBD1
CDR3: CATRGQGSRETQYF
DNA: TGTGCCACTAGGGGACAGGGGTCTCGAGAGACCCAGTACTTC

J: TRBJ2-5
V: TRBV5-1
size: .
D: .
CDR3: CASLRGGGVETQYF
DNA: TGCGCCAGCCTTCGCGGTGGCGGGGTTGAGACCCAGTACTTC

J: TRBJ2-1
V: TRBV7-3
size: .
D: .
CDR3: CASRSTSRHNEQFF
DNA: TGTGCCAGCAGGTCCACTAGCCGACACAATGAGCAGTTCTTC

J: TRBJ2-5
V: TRBV12-3/TRBV12-4
size: few
D: TRBD2
CDR3: CASSPSFGGEQETQYF
DNA: TGTGCCAGCAGTCCCTCTTTTGGGGGGGAACAAGAGACCCAGTACTTC

J: TRBJ2-7
V: TRBV7-9
size: .
D: .
CDR3: CASSRDGGQYF
DNA: TGTGCCAGCAGCAGGGACGGGGGGCAGTACTTC

J: TRBJ2-7
V: TRBV20-1
size: .
D: .
CDR3: CSATGTNTYEQYF
DNA: TGCAGTGCAACCGGGACGAACACCTACGAGCAGTACTTC

J: TRBJ2-7
V: TRBV21-1
size: .
D: .
CDR3: CASSKRTGTGCSEQYF
DNA: TGTGCCAGCAGCAAAAGAACCGGGACAGGTTGTTCCGAGCAGTACTTC